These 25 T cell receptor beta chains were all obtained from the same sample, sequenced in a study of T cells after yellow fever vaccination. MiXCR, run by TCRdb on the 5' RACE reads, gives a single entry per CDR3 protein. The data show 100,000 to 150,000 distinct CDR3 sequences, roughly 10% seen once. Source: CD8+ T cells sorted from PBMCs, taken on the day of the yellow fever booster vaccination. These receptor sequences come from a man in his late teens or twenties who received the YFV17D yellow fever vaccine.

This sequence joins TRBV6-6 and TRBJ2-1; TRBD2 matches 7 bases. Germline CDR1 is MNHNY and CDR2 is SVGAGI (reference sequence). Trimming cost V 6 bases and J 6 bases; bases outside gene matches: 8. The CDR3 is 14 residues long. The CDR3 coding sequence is TGTGCCAGCAGCTCGGGAGGAGGCGGCAATGAGCAGTTCTTC. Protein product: CASSSGGGGNEQFF.

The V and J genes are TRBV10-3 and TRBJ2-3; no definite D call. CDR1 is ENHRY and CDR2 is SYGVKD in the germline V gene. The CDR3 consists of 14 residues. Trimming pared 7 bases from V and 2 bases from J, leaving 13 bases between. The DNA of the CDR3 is TGTGCCATCAATGGGCTCCCAGACACAGATACGCAGTATTTT. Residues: CAINGLPDTDTQYF.

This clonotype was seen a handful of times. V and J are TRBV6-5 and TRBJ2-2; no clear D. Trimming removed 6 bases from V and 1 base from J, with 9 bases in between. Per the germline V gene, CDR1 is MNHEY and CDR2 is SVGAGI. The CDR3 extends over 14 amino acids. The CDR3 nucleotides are TGTGCCAGCAGCCTCCATGGGAACACCGGGGAGCTGTTTTTT. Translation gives CASSLHGNTGELFF.

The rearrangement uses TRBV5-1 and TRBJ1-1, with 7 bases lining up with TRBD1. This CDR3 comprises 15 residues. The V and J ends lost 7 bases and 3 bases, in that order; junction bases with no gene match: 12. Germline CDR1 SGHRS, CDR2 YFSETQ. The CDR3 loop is CASRAWLQGHTEAFF. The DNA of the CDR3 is TGCGCCAGCCGAGCTTGGTTACAGGGGCACACTGAAGCTTTCTTT.

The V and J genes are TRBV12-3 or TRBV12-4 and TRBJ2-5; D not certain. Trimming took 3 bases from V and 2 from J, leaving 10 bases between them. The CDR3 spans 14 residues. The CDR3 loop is CASSFSPGQETQYF. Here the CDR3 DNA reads TGTGCCAGCAGTTTCTCTCCCGGGCAAGAGACCCAGTACTTC.

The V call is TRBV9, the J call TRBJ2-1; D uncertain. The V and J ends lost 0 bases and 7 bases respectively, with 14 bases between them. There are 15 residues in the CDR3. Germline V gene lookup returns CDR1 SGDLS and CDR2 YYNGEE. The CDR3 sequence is CASSVGVTVGNEQFF. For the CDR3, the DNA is TGTGCCAGCAGCGTAGGGGTCACGGTGGGTAATGAGCAGTTCTTC. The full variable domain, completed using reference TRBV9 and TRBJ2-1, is DSGVTQTPKHLITATGQRVTLRCSPRSGDLSVYWYQQSLDQGLQFLIQYYNGEERAKGNILERFSAQQFPDLHSELNLSSLELGDSALYFCASSVGVTVGNEQFFGPGTRLTVL.

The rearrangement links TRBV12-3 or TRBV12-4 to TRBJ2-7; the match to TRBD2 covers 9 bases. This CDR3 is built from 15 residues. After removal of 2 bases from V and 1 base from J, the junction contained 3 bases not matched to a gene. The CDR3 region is CASSLLAGRSYEQYF. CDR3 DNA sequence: TGTGCCAGCAGTTTACTAGCGGGGAGATCCTACGAGCAGTACTTC.

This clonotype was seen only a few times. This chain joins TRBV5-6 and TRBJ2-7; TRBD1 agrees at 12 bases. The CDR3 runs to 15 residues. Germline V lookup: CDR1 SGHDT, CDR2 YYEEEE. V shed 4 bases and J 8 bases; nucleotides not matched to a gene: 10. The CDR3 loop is CASSPTGTGGIQQYF. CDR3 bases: TGTGCCAGCAGCCCCACCGGGACAGGGGGCATCCAGCAGTACTTC.

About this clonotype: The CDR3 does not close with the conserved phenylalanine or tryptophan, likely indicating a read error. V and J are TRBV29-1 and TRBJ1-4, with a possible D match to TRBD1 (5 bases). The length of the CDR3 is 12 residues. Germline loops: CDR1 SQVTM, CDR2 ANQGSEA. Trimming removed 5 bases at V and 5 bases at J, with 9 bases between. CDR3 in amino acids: CSVNQGNEKLFC. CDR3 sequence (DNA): TGCAGCGTTAATCAGGGAAATGAAAAACTGTTTTGT.

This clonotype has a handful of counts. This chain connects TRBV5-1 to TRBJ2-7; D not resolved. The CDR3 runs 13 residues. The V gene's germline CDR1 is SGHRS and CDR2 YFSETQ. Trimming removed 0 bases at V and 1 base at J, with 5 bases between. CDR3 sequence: CASSLVQSYEQYF. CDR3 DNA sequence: TGCGCCAGCAGCTTGGTACAGTCCTACGAGCAGTACTTC. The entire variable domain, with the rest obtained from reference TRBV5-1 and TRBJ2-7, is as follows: KAGVTQTPRYLIKTRGQQVTLSCSPISGHRSVSWYQQTPGQGLQFLFEYFSETQRNKGNFPGRFSGRQFSNSRSEMNVSTLELGDSALYLCASSLVQSYEQYFGPGTRLTVT.

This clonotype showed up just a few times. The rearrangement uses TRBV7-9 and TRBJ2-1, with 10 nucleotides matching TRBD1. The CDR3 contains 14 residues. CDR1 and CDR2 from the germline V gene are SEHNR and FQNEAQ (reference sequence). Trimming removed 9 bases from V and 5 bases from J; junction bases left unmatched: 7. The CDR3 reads CASARTGGNNEQFF. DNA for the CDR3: TGTGCCAGTGCACGGACAGGGGGAAACAATGAGCAGTTCTTC.

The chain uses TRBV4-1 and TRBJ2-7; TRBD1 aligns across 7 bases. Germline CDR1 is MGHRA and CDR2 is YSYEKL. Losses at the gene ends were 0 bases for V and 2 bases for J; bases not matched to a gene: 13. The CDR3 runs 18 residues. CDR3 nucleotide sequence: TGCGCCAGCAGCCAAGAGGAAACGACAGGGTGGAACACCTACGAGCAGTACGTC. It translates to CASSQEETTGWNTYEQYV.

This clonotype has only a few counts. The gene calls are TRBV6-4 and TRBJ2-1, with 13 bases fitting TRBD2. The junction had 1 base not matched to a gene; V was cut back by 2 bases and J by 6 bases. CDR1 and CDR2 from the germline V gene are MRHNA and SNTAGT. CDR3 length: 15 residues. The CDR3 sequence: CASSDTSGGANEQFF. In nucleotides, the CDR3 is TGTGCCAGCAGTGACACTAGCGGGGGGGCCAATGAGCAGTTCTTC.

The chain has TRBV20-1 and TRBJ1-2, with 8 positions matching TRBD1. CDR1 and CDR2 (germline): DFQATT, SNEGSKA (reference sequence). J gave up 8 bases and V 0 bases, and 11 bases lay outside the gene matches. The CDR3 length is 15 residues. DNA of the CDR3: TGCAGTGCTAGAGACTCCGGGACAGGCAATCTGGGCTACACCTTC. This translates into CSARDSGTGNLGYTF.

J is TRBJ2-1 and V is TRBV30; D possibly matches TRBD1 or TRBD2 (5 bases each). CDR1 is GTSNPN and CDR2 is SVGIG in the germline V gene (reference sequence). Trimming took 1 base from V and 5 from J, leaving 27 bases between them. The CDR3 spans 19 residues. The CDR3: CAWSEGAFGAGSHNNEQFF. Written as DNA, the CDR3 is TGTGCCTGGAGTGAAGGGGCCTTCGGGGCAGGGAGTCACAACAATGAGCAGTTCTTC.

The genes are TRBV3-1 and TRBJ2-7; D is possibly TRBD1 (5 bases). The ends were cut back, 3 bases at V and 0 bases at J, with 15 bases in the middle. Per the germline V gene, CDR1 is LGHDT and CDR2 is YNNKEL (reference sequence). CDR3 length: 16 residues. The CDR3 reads CASSHLKGHSSYEQYF. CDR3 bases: TGTGCCAGCAGCCACCTAAAAGGACATAGCTCCTACGAGCAGTACTTC.

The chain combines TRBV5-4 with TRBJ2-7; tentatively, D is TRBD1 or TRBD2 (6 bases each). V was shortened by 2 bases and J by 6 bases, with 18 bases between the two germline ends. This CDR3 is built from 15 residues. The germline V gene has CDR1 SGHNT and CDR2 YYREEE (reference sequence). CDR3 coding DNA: TGTGCCAGCAGCTTTGGAGGGGGGCGTCCTGGCGAGCAGTACTTC. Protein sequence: CASSFGGGRPGEQYF.

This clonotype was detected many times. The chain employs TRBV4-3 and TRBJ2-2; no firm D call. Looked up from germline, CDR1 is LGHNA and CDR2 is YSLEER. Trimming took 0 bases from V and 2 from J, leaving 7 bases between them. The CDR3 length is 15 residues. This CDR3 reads CASSQDSGNTGELFF. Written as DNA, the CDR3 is TGCGCCAGCAGCCAAGATTCTGGTAACACCGGGGAGCTGTTTTTT.

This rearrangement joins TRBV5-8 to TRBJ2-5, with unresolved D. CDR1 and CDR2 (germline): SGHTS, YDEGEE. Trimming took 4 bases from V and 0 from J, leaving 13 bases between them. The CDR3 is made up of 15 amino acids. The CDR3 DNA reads TGTGCCAGCAGCACAGCGACCCTGTACCAAGAGACCCAGTACTTC. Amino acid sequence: CASSTATLYQETQYF.

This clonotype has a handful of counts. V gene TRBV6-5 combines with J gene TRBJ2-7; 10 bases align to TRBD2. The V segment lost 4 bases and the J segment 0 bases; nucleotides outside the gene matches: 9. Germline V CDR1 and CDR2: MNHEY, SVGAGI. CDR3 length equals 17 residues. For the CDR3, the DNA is TGTGCCAGCAGTTTTACTAGCGGGGCCTCAAGCTCCTACGAGCAGTACGTC. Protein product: CASSFTSGASSSYEQYV.

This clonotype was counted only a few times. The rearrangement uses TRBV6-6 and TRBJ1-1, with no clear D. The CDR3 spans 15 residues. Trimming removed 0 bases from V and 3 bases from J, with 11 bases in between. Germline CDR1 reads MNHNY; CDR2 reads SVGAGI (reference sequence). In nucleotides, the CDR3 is TGTGCCAGCAGTTACTCAGCGGAGGTTGACACTGAAGCTTTCTTT. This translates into CASSYSAEVDTEAFF.

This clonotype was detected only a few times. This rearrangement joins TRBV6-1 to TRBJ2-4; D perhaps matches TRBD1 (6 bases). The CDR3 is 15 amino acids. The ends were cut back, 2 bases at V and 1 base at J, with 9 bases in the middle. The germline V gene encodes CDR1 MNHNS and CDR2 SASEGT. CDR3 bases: TGTGCCAGCAGTGAATTAAGGGGGGCCAAAAACATTCAGTACTTC. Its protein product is CASSELRGAKNIQYF.

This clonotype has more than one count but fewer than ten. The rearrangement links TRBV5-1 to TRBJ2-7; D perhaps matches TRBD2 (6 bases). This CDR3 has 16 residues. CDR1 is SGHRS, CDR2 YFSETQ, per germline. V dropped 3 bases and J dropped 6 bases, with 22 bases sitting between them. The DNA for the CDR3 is TGCGCCAGCAGCTCAGATTCCCTGGGTCCCGGGGGCGAGCAGTACTTC. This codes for CASSSDSLGPGGEQYF.

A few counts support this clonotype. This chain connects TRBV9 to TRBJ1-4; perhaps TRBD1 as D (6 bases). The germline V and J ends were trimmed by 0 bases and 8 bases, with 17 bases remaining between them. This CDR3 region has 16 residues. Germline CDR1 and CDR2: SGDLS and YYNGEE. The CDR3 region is CASSVEGGAGAEKLFF. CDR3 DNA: TGTGCCAGCAGCGTAGAGGGGGGGGCAGGGGCCGAAAAACTGTTTTTT.

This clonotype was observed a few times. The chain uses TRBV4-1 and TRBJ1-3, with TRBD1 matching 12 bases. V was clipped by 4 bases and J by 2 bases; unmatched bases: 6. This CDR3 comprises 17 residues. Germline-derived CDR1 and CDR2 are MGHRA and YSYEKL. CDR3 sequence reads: CASSLAGTGGTGNTIYF. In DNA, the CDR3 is TGCGCCAGCAGCCTGGCCGGGACAGGGGGCACTGGAAACACCATATATTTT.